The rows below give T cell receptor beta chains drawn from one sample of a study of T cells in Graves' hyperthyroidism and ophthalmopathy. TCRdb processed the multiplex PCR reads anew with MiXCR; each CDR3 protein has one entry. The sample has about 400,000 distinct CDR3 sequences; about 15% are singletons. Sequencing was performed on blood. These receptors were taken from a woman under 30 with Graves' hyperthyroidism. Both conserved end residues are part of each CDR3. The D gene is left open where the match is weak. Clone size appears in some rows only: once, few, many, or a class for an expanded clone.

size | J | V | D | DNA | CDR3
many | TRBJ1-5 | TRBV6-7 | . | TGTGCCAGCAGTTACCTAAAATCGGGGGATCAGCCCCAGCATTTT | CASSYLKSGDQPQHF
. | TRBJ1-2 | TRBV4-2 | TRBD1 | TGTGCCAGCAGCCCTCGGACAGGGGGAAGGAACTATGGCTACACCTTC | CASSPRTGGRNYGYTF
few | TRBJ1-3 | TRBV18 | . | TGTGCCAGCTCACCAGGGACCAATCGGCCAAACACCATATATTTT | CASSPGTNRPNTIYF
many | TRBJ2-1 | TRBV27 | . | TGTGCCAGCAGTTTAGCCGGAACTCTCTCTGGCGATGAGCAGTTCTTC | CASSLAGTLSGDEQFF
many | TRBJ2-2 | TRBV4-1 | . | TGCGCCAGCAGCCAGCATTTAGGGGCGGGCGGGGAGCTGTTTTTT | CASSQHLGAGGELFF
. | TRBJ2-7 | TRBV4-1 | TRBD1 | TGCGCCAGCAGCCAAGATCGACCGGGACAGGACCTCTACGAGCAGTACTTC | CASSQDRPGQDLYEQYF
. | TRBJ1-3 | TRBV25-1 | . | TGTGCCAGCAGTGAATTAGGAGGGTCCTCTGGAAACACCATATATTTT | CASSELGGSSGNTIYF
many | TRBJ2-3 | TRBV7-2 | . | TGTGCCAGCAGCTTAGCGGCAAGAGCAGATACGCAGTATTTT | CASSLAARADTQYF
many | TRBJ1-1 | TRBV2 | TRBD1 | TGTGCCAGTCTCGAGGACAGGGGAGGGACTGAAGCTTTCTTT | CASLEDRGGTEAFF
. | TRBJ2-1 | TRBV5-5 | TRBD1 | TGTGCCAGCATTGACAGGGTTAGATACAATGAGCAGTTCTTC | CASIDRVRYNEQFF
. | TRBJ1-5 | TRBV19 | . | TGTGCCAGTAGTATAGGCGATCAGCCCCAGCATTTT | CASSIGDQPQHF
many | TRBJ2-1 | TRBV6-5 | . | TGTGCCAGCAGTTACCCCTCGAATTCAAACAATGAGCAGTTCTTC | CASSYPSNSNNEQFF
few | TRBJ2-1 | TRBV6-2/TRBV6-3 | . | TGTGCCAGCAGTTCGCGGGGAACAATCTCCTACAATGAGCAGTTCTTC | CASSSRGTISYNEQFF
few | TRBJ1-5 | TRBV7-2 | . | TGTGCCAGCAGCTTAGTCGGTGTTCAGCCCCAGCATTTT | CASSLVGVQPQHF
many | TRBJ1-1 | TRBV6-1 | . | TGTGCCAGCAATAACAGGGCGGGGGCTGAAGCTTTCTTT | CASNNRAGAEAFF
few | TRBJ2-3 | TRBV4-1 | TRBD2 | TGCGCCAGCAGCCAAGCGGGGGGACTCCGAACACAAGATACGCAGTATTTT | CASSQAGGLRTQDTQYF
few | TRBJ2-7 | TRBV6-1 | TRBD1 | TGTGCCAGCAGCGTCTCCGGGACAGGGGCCTACGAGCAGTACTTC | CASSVSGTGAYEQYF
many | TRBJ2-1 | TRBV20-1 | TRBD2 | TGCAGTGCTAGAATAACGGGACTAGCGGGAGCCGAGCAGTTCTTC | CSARITGLAGAEQFF
many | TRBJ2-5 | TRBV19 | . | TGTGCCAGTAGTATTGTGGCGAGCGAGACCCAGTACTTC | CASSIVASETQYF
many | TRBJ1-5 | TRBV30 | . | TGTGCCTCACAGATGAGCGGGCAGCCCCAGCATTTT | CASQMSGQPQHF
few | TRBJ1-5 | TRBV19 | . | TGTGCCAGTAGTATAGGACAAACAGGCAATCAGCCCCAGCATTTT | CASSIGQTGNQPQHF
. | TRBJ2-6 | TRBV14 | TRBD1 | TGTGCCAGCAGCCCCAGGGGGCGGGGGGCCAACGTCCTGACTTTC | CASSPRGRGANVLTF
few | TRBJ2-1 | TRBV9 | TRBD2 | TGTGCCAGCAGCTCGGCGGGCGGGGGGGGTAATGAGCAGTTCTTC | CASSSAGGGGNEQFF
few | TRBJ1-4 | TRBV3-1 | . | TGTGCCAGCAGCCAAACACAGGGATTTGAAAAACTGTTTTTT | CASSQTQGFEKLFF
. | TRBJ2-1 | TRBV5-1 | . | TGCGCCAGCAGCTTAGCAGGGACCTACGAGCAGTTCTTC | CASSLAGTYEQFF
many | TRBJ1-3 | TRBV6-1 | . | TGTGCCAGCAGCCCCGGGGGCAGAGGAAACACCATATATTTT | CASSPGGRGNTIYF
many | TRBJ1-1 | TRBV5-1 | . | TGCGCCAGCAGCTCGTGGGCGGGTTCGAACACTGAAGCTTTCTTT | CASSSWAGSNTEAFF
many | TRBJ2-2 | TRBV18 | TRBD1 | TGTGCCAGCTCACCGGGACAGCTTAACACCGGGGAGCTGTTTTTT | CASSPGQLNTGELFF
many | TRBJ1-1 | TRBV11-1 | . | TGTGCCAGCAGCCTCAGGGGCCCAAACACTGAAGCTTTCTTT | CASSLRGPNTEAFF
many | TRBJ2-2 | TRBV29-1 | TRBD2 | TGCAGCGTCTGCCCTACTAGCGTGCCCGGGGAGCTGTTTTTT | CSVCPTSVPGELFF
few | TRBJ2-1 | TRBV9 | TRBD1 | TGTGCCAGCAGCGTAGTGGACAGGGGTGTCAATGAGCAGTTCTTC | CASSVVDRGVNEQFF
. | TRBJ1-3 | TRBV20-1 | TRBD1 | TGCAGTGCCCGACAGGGGCTTGGAAACACCATATATTTT | CSARQGLGNTIYF
. | TRBJ2-7 | TRBV7-9 | TRBD2 | TGTGCCAGCAGCTACTTTGCGGGGGGAGACATATTCTACGAGCAGTACTTC | CASSYFAGGDIFYEQYF
many | TRBJ1-1 | TRBV30 | TRBD1 | TGTGCCTGGAGTGTAGGGCAGGGGGCTGAAGCTTTCTTT | CAWSVGQGAEAFF
many | TRBJ2-7 | TRBV6-5 | . | TGTGCCAGCAGTTACTTAGCGTCCTACGAGCAGTACTTC | CASSYLASYEQYF
many | TRBJ1-1 | TRBV3-1 | . | TGTGCCAGCAGCCTTCAGGGTCAGGACACTGAAGCTTTCTTT | CASSLQGQDTEAFF
many | TRBJ2-7 | TRBV19 | . | TGTGCCAGTAGTATCGGTCCCGGCACCTACGAGCAGTACTTC | CASSIGPGTYEQYF
few | TRBJ2-2 | TRBV4-2 | . | TGTGCCAGCAGCCAAGCATCAGGGGAAACCGGGGAGCTGTTTTTT | CASSQASGETGELFF
many | TRBJ2-5 | TRBV10-3 | . | TGTGCCATCAGTCGGGACCCCATAAGGGAGACCCAGTACTTC | CAISRDPIRETQYF
few | TRBJ2-3 | TRBV30 | TRBD2 | TGTGCTGGGACTAGCGGATCCACAGATACGCAGTATTTT | CAGTSGSTDTQYF
many | TRBJ1-5 | TRBV24-1 | . | TGTGCCACCAGTGATTCGGACGAGATGTGGCCCCAGCATTTT | CATSDSDEMWPQHF
many | TRBJ1-2 | TRBV9 | . | TGTGCCAGCAGCGTAGCTATAGCAGGGAGTACCTATGGCTACACCTTC | CASSVAIAGSTYGYTF
. | TRBJ2-7 | TRBV7-6 | . | TGTGCCAGCTCAGTTCTCCACGAGCAGTACTTC | CASSVLHEQYF
few | TRBJ1-5 | TRBV27 | . | TGTGCCAGCAGTTTAGGAGGGGAATTTTTCAATCAGCCCCCGCATTTT | CASSLGGEFFNQPPHF
once | TRBJ2-4 | TRBV19 | . | TGTGCCAGTAGTTATGGGGGGACCAAAAACATTCAGTACTTC | CASSYGGTKNIQYF
. | TRBJ2-7 | TRBV20-1 | TRBD1 | TGCAGTGCTAGAGCCGGGACAGGGGATGTCTACGAGCAGTACTTC | CSARAGTGDVYEQYF
many | TRBJ2-3 | TRBV7-3 | TRBD2 | TGTGCCAGCAGCCTCCTAGCGGCTAGCACAGATACGCAGTATTTT | CASSLLAASTDTQYF
many | TRBJ2-4 | TRBV28 | TRBD1 | TGTGCCAGCAGCCGTCCCGGGACAGGGTCCAGGGCCAAAAACATTCAGTACTTC | CASSRPGTGSRAKNIQYF
many | TRBJ2-7 | TRBV5-1 | TRBD2 | TGCGCCAGCACCTTCGGGGAGGGCCCCTACGAGCAGTACTTC | CASTFGEGPYEQYF
many | TRBJ2-2 | TRBV12-3/TRBV12-4 | . | TGTGCCAGCAGTTCCCCCCCCGGGGAGCTGTTTTTT | CASSSPPGELFF
many | TRBJ2-5 | TRBV5-1 | . | TGCGCCAGCAGCTTGGCTCAGTTCGGGACTCAAGAGACCCAGTACTTC | CASSLAQFGTQETQYF
many | TRBJ1-1 | TRBV29-1 | . | TGCAGCGTTGGGGGGATAGACACTGAAGCTTTCTTT | CSVGGIDTEAFF
many | TRBJ2-7 | TRBV3-1 | TRBD1 | TGTGCCAGCAGCCACGCTTACAGGGGACCAACCTACGAGCAGTACTTC | CASSHAYRGPTYEQYF
many | TRBJ2-7 | TRBV27 | TRBD1 | TGTGCCAGCAGTGCCGGGACAGGGGGTTACGAGCAGTACTTC | CASSAGTGGYEQYF
few | TRBJ2-1 | TRBV19 | TRBD2 | TGTGCCAGTGAAAGGACTAGCGGGAGTGGGGATGAGCAGTTCTTC | CASERTSGSGDEQFF
few | TRBJ2-5 | TRBV7-2 | . | TGTGCCAGCAGCTTAGGGGCTAGCATAGAGACCCAGTACTTC | CASSLGASIETQYF
many | TRBJ1-2 | TRBV7-9 | . | TGTGCCAGCAGCCGATCCGACCTTAACTATGGCTACACCTTC | CASSRSDLNYGYTF
many | TRBJ1-5 | TRBV3-1 | . | TGTGCCAGCAGCCAAGGTCTCCAGGGGCATCGCCCCCAGCATTTT | CASSQGLQGHRPQHF
many | TRBJ2-7 | TRBV6-2/TRBV6-3 | . | TGTGCCAGCAGTTACCCGAACAGGAAGGGGTCCTACGAGCAGTACTTC | CASSYPNRKGSYEQYF
many | TRBJ2-3 | TRBV5-4 | . | TGTGCCAGCAGCCCGACTTCCTCCCCCCCAGATACGCAGTATTTT | CASSPTSSPPDTQYF